Included here is one T cell receptor beta chain sequence, with context. Its antigen is not known. RNA transcripts provided the source from which TCR beta CDR3 regions were amplified. The HTBI primer set served for first-round RT-PCR of the TCR CDR3. TCRdb reanalysed the multiplex PCR reads using MiXCR and keeps one entry per CDR3 protein. The sample records more than 500,000 distinct CDR3 sequences, roughly 46% being singletons. The data stem from a study of T cells in Graves' hyperthyroidism and ophthalmopathy. Study conclusions and caveats: Ophthalmopathy could be told apart from stable hyperthyroidism with a 13 V-J model.

The V end was cut by 6 bases, the J end by 3 bases, with 12 bases between. The CDR3 is made up of 13 amino acids. The germline CDR1 and CDR2 sequences are LGHDT and YNNKEL (reference sequence). The rearrangement joins TRBV3-1 to TRBJ2-7; tentative D call: TRBD2 (5 bases). This clonotype was obtained from an adult woman with Graves' disease, either hyperthyroidism or ophthalmopathy (not recorded which). The sample consisted of peripheral blood or thyroid tissue (not recorded which). In nucleotides, the CDR3 is TGTGCCAGCAGTCGCGGGTCCGTCTACGAGCAGTACTTC. Translating it yields CASSRGSVYEQYF.